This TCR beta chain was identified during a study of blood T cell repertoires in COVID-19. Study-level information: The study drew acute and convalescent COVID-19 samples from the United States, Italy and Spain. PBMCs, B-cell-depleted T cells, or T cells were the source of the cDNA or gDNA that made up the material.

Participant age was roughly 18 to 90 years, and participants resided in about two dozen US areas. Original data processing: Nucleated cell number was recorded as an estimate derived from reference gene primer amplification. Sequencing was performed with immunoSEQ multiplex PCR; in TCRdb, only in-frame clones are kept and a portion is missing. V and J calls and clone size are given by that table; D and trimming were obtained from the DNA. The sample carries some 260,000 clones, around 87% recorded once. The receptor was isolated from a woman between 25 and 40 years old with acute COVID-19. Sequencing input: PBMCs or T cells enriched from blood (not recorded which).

This chain's CDR3 is CASGQGDRNQPQHF. CDR3 in DNA: TGTGCCAGTGGTCAAGGGGATCGCAATCAGCCCCAGCATTTT. The chain links TRBV19 to TRBJ1-5; weak D call: TRBD1 (5 bases). This CDR3 spans 14 amino acids. Germline assignment: CDR1 LNHDA and CDR2 SQIVND (reference sequence). Trimming stripped 8 bases from V and 2 bases from J, with 13 bases between.